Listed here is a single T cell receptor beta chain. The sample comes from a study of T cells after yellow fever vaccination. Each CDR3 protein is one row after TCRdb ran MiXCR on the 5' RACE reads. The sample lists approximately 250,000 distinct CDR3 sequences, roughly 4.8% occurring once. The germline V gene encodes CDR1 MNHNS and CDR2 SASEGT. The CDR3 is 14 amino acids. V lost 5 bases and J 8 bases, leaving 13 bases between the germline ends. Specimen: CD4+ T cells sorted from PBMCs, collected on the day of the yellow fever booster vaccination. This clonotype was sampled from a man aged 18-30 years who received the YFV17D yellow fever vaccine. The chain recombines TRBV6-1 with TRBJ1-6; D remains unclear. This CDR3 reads CASSITLADSPLHF. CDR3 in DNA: TGTGCCAGCAGTATAACGCTTGCTGATTCACCCCTCCACTTT.